This TCR beta chain was obtained from a study of shared clonotypes between healthy human individuals. Clones were read by immunoSEQ multiplex PCR, and TCRdb kept only the in-frame ones, dropping some. This repertoire shows 2 million to 2.5 million clones, about 92% found once; its top ten account for 0.3% to 0.4%. Trimming took 8 bases from V and 0 from J, leaving 13 bases between them. The CDR3 has 15 amino acids. Germline V gene sequence: CDR1 SGHNT, CDR2 YENEEA. The rearrangement links TRBV11-3 to TRBJ2-2; D remains ambiguous. The TCR comes from a man younger than 35 in good health. Some clones in this sample may be carry-over from other donors' samples. The sequencing input was naive CD4+ T cells from PBMCs. Subset indicated: CD45RA+ positively selected. The CDR3 spells CASAIGKTNTGELFF. CDR3 coding DNA: TGTGCCAGCGCCATCGGAAAAACGAACACCGGGGAGCTGTTTTTT.